One and the same sample provided the 2 T cell receptor beta chains below, sequenced in a study of regulatory T cells in long-lasting Graves disease. Time point reported: persistent/refractory GD, antithyroid drugs over 5 years with positive TRAb. The TCR library used RNA extracted from PBMCs. With iRepertoire HTBI primers and Arm-PCR of CDR3 regions, TCR beta libraries were built. TCRdb called the multiplex PCR reads again in MiXCR, with one record for every CDR3 protein. Of 700,000 or so distinct CDR3 sequences detected, around 30% appear once; the ten largest clones hold around 42%. The sequences come from peripheral blood mononuclear cells (PBMCs), collected when the disease was refractory, from a patient treated with antithyroid drugs. The receptors were gathered from a female donor with Graves disease.

The sample holds many counts of this clonotype. This chain joins TRBV11-1 and TRBJ2-1; maybe TRBD2 (5 bases). The CDR3 spans 15 residues. Trimming cost V 6 bases and J 0 bases, with 12 bases left between them. From germline, CDR1 is SGHAT and CDR2 FQDESV (reference sequence). CDR3 in DNA: TGTGCCAGCAGGCTGAGAGGGTCCTCCTACAATGAGCAGTTCTTC. This codes for CASRLRGSSYNEQFF.

This clonotype was detected only a few times. This chain uses TRBV11-2 with TRBJ2-5; 16 nucleotides agree with TRBD2. The CDR3 extends over 20 amino acids. V trimming: 5 bases; J trimming: 4 bases; junction bases outside the gene matches: 16. Germline loops: CDR1 SGHAT, CDR2 FQNNGV. CDR3 bases: TGTGCCAGCAGCGCAATGGGACTAGCGGGAGGGCCGAGGGGGTCAGAGACCCAGTACTTC. Translated, it gives CASSAMGLAGGPRGSETQYF.